These T cell receptor beta chains were read from a single sample in a study of blood T cell repertoires in COVID-19. TCRdb's copy holds only in-frame clones and misses some; the assay was immunoSEQ multiplex PCR. The repertoire holds about 240,000 clones, with 81% as singletons. Input material: peripheral blood. The source of these receptors is a woman at least 80 years old with COVID-19, enrolled during active disease. The CDR3 runs from the conserved cysteine through the conserved F or W. Fields, in order: D gene, clone size, J gene, V gene, CDR3 protein, CDR3 DNA. A D gene is named only where the DNA matches it firmly. Where a row states a size, it is once, few, many or the class of an expanded clone; other rows omit it.

D gene: TRBD1; clone size: .; J gene: TRBJ1-2; V gene: TRBV5-1; CDR3 protein: CASSLVGQGYGYTF; CDR3 DNA: TGCGCCAGCAGCTTGGTCGGACAGGGATATGGCTACACCTTC
D gene: .; clone size: .; J gene: TRBJ1-2; V gene: TRBV6-1; CDR3 protein: CASSFPRQDYGYTF; CDR3 DNA: TGTGCCAGCAGTTTCCCAAGACAGGACTATGGCTACACCTTC
D gene: TRBD1; clone size: .; J gene: TRBJ1-6; V gene: TRBV5-4; CDR3 protein: CASSFDVQGASSPLHF; CDR3 DNA: TGTGCCAGCAGCTTCGACGTACAGGGGGCTTCTTCACCCCTCCACTTT
D gene: .; clone size: .; J gene: TRBJ1-4; V gene: TRBV11-1; CDR3 protein: CASSLEVAGEKLFF; CDR3 DNA: TGTGCCAGCAGCTTAGAAGTGGCGGGAGAAAAACTGTTTTTT
D gene: TRBD2; clone size: .; J gene: TRBJ2-1; V gene: TRBV5-4; CDR3 protein: CASTPSPAGNEQFF; CDR3 DNA: TGTGCCAGCACCCCTAGTCCAGCGGGGAATGAGCAGTTCTTC
D gene: .; clone size: .; J gene: TRBJ1-2; V gene: TRBV5-1; CDR3 protein: CASSLVGTRAGLEYGYTF; CDR3 DNA: TGCGCCAGCAGCTTGGTAGGGACAAGGGCCGGACTTGAATATGGCTACACCTTC
D gene: TRBD1; clone size: .; J gene: TRBJ2-7; V gene: TRBV6-5; CDR3 protein: CASSRRTGEQYF; CDR3 DNA: TGTGCCAGCAGTCGACGGACAGGCGAGCAGTACTTC
D gene: .; clone size: .; J gene: TRBJ2-5; V gene: TRBV7-2; CDR3 protein: CASSLARRGETQYF; CDR3 DNA: TGTGCCAGCAGCTTAGCGCGGAGGGGAGAGACCCAGTACTTC
D gene: .; clone size: .; J gene: TRBJ2-1; V gene: TRBV7-9; CDR3 protein: CASSNGGHGYNEQFF; CDR3 DNA: TGTGCCAGCAGCAACGGGGGGCATGGCTACAATGAGCAGTTCTTC
D gene: .; clone size: .; J gene: TRBJ2-5; V gene: TRBV24-1; CDR3 protein: CATSPGTEIQETQYF; CDR3 DNA: TGTGCCACCAGCCCCGGGACTGAGATCCAAGAGACCCAGTACTTC
D gene: TRBD1; clone size: .; J gene: TRBJ1-1; V gene: TRBV20-1; CDR3 protein: CSASPDRVMNTEAFF; CDR3 DNA: TGCAGTGCTAGTCCTGACAGGGTGATGAACACTGAAGCTTTCTTT
D gene: TRBD2; clone size: .; J gene: TRBJ2-3; V gene: TRBV5-1; CDR3 protein: CASGRLAVTDTQYF; CDR3 DNA: TGCGCCAGCGGTCGTCTAGCGGTCACAGATACGCAGTATTTT
D gene: TRBD1; clone size: .; J gene: TRBJ1-5; V gene: TRBV28; CDR3 protein: CASSLSLGTGINQPQHF; CDR3 DNA: TGTGCCAGCAGTTTAAGTTTAGGGACAGGTATCAATCAGCCCCAGCATTTT
D gene: .; clone size: .; J gene: TRBJ2-6; V gene: TRBV5-5; CDR3 protein: CASSLRSGANVLTF; CDR3 DNA: TGTGCCAGCAGCTTGCGTAGTGGGGCCAACGTCCTGACTTTC
D gene: .; clone size: .; J gene: TRBJ1-1; V gene: TRBV10-1; CDR3 protein: CASSDGGEAFF; CDR3 DNA: TGCGCCAGCAGTGATGGCGGTGAAGCTTTCTTT
D gene: .; clone size: few; J gene: TRBJ1-5; V gene: TRBV25-1; CDR3 protein: CASSESGRDQPQHF; CDR3 DNA: TGTGCCAGCAGTGAATCCGGGAGGGATCAGCCCCAGCATTTT
D gene: TRBD1; clone size: .; J gene: TRBJ2-7; V gene: TRBV5-1; CDR3 protein: CASRDSSYEQYF; CDR3 DNA: TGCGCCAGTAGGGACAGCTCCTACGAGCAGTACTTC
D gene: .; clone size: .; J gene: TRBJ1-1; V gene: TRBV21-1; CDR3 protein: CASSPYGQGAHTEAFF; CDR3 DNA: TGTGCCAGCAGCCCCTACGGACAGGGGGCCCACACTGAAGCTTTCTTT
D gene: TRBD1; clone size: .; J gene: TRBJ1-5; V gene: TRBV30; CDR3 protein: CAWNRGLGSNQPQHF; CDR3 DNA: TGTGCCTGGAACAGGGGTCTTGGGAGCAATCAGCCCCAGCATTTT
D gene: TRBD1; clone size: .; J gene: TRBJ1-3; V gene: TRBV11-2; CDR3 protein: CASSRTTGRRGNTIYF; CDR3 DNA: TGTGCCAGCAGCCGTACGACAGGGAGGAGGGGAAACACCATATATTTT
D gene: TRBD2; clone size: .; J gene: TRBJ2-1; V gene: TRBV5-1; CDR3 protein: CASSMTSGGPVEQFF; CDR3 DNA: TGCGCCAGCAGCATGACTAGCGGGGGGCCGGTTGAGCAGTTCTTC
D gene: .; clone size: few; J gene: TRBJ1-5; V gene: TRBV19; CDR3 protein: CASSIDRGGASNQPQHF; CDR3 DNA: TGTGCCAGTAGTATAGATCGGGGAGGGGCGAGCAATCAGCCCCAGCATTTT